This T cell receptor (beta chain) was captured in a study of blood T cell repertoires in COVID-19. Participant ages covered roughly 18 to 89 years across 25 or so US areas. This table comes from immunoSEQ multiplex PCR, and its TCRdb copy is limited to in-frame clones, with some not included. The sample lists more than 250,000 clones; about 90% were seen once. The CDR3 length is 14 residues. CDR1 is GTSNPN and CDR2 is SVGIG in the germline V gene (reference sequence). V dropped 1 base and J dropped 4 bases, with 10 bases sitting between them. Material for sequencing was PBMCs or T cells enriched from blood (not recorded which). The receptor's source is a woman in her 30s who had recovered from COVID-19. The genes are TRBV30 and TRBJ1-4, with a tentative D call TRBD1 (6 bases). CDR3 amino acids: CAWSAGTLNEKLFF. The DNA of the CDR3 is TGTGCCTGGAGTGCCGGGACACTTAATGAAAAACTGTTTTTT.